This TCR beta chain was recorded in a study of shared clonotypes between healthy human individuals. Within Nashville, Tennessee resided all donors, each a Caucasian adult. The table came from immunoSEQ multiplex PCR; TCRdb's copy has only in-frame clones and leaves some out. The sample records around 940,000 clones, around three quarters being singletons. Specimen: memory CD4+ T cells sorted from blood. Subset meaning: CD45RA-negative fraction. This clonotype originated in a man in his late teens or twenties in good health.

The CDR3 bases are TGTGCCAGCTCCCAAACCCTGGGGGCGGGCCCGATCGAGCAGTACTTC. Translation gives CASSQTLGAGPIEQYF. The genes are TRBV18 and TRBJ2-7, with D possibly TRBD1 on 6 matching bases. Trimming pared 6 bases from V and 6 bases from J, leaving 24 bases between. The CDR3 is made up of 16 amino acids. CDR1 and CDR2 (germline): KGHSH, LQKENI. Full variable domain (rest looked up from reference TRBV18 and TRBJ2-7): NAGVMQNPRHLVRRRGQEARLRCSPMKGHSHVYWYRQLPEEGLKFMVYLQKENIIDESGMPKERFSAEFPKEGPSILRIQQVVRGDSAAYFCASSQTLGAGPIEQYFGPGTRLTVT.